Here is one TCR beta chain with its context. Its specificity is unknown. The TRB libraries of cDNA were built by UMI-labeled 5' RACE. After re-calling the 5' RACE reads, TCRdb lists one entry per CDR3 protein, DNA absent. Found here are 100,000 to 150,000 distinct CDR3 sequences; the top ten clones hold 0.41%. This entry is derived from a study of CXCR3-negative and CXCR3-positive naive CD8 T cells. This CDR3 spans 15 amino acids. The germline V gene has CDR1 MDHEN and CDR2 SYDVKM. Study observations and caveats: Each naive subset displayed comparably high diversity, whereas memory CD8+ cells displayed much lower diversity. More hydrophobic TRB CDR3s were found in CXCR3-positive naive cells than in CXCR3-negative naive cells.

The chain couples TRBV28 to TRBJ2-3; absent DNA, TCRdb's TRBD2 call cannot be checked. This sequence was found in a human donor in good health. Some clones in this sample may be carry-over from other donors' samples. Material for sequencing was naive CXCR3+ CD8+ T cells from blood. The subset: CD45RO-CCR7+CD27+CD95- naive CD8+ T cells expressing CXCR3 (TNR3+). The CDR3 reads CASSFLGGIGDTQYF.